The clone carrying this TCR beta chain was observed at least ten times. With 6 bases removed from V and 1 base from J, the gap between germline ends came to 15 bases. CDR3 length: 14 residues. Germline lookup yields CDR1 DFQATT and CDR2 SNEGSKA (reference sequence). This library used roughly 400 ng RNA and molecular barcoded adaptors spanning alpha/delta and beta/gamma chains. TCRdb re-called the reads through MiXCR, storing one row per CDR3 protein. In the table there are around 44,000 distinct CDR3 sequences, 13% of which are singletons. The record originates from a study of read filtering for tumor transcriptome and immune sequencing.

What was sequenced was a population of CD138-negative cells sorted from bone marrow. J is TRBJ1-1 and V is TRBV20-1; D is undetermined. The receptor's source is a donor older than 35 with multiple myeloma. CDR3 amino acids: CSAPDRQKNTEAFF. The CDR3 nucleotides are TGCAGTGCCCCTGATCGGCAGAAGAACACTGAAGCTTTCTTT.